The subject of this entry is one T cell receptor beta chain. The cohort comprised adults aged about 18 to 100 years residing in under 25 US areas. Within the 2 weeks before study entry, each person in the exposed group met a COVID-19 case. The sample belongs to a study of blood T cell repertoires in COVID-19. Study-level information: The origin of the acute and convalescent COVID-19 samples was the United States, Italy and Spain.

The authors' processing: Scientists estimated how many nucleated cells there were by amplifying reference gene primers. Produced via immunoSEQ multiplex PCR; TCRdb's table is partial and in-frame only. V and J calls plus clone size are reproduced from that table; the DNA served to infer D and trimming. The table includes 150,000 to 200,000 clones, 80% to 85% detected once. V lost 4 bases and J lost 0; bases outside the gene matches: 3. The CDR3 sequence is 14 residues long. The germline gives CDR1 KGHSH, CDR2 LQKENI. The sequence derives from a man between 65 and 85 years old who had been exposed to COVID-19. Sequenced input: PBMCs or T cells enriched from blood (not recorded which). The chain combines TRBV18 with TRBJ2-7; TRBD1 agrees at 7 bases. CDR3 bases: TGTGCCAGCTCACGAGACAGGGCCTCCTACGAGCAGTACTTC. Translated: CASSRDRASYEQYF. The variable domain in full, with the rest retrieved from reference TRBV18 and TRBJ2-7, is NAGVMQNPRHLVRRRGQEARLRCSPMKGHSHVYWYRQLPEEGLKFMVYLQKENIIDESGMPKERFSAEFPKEGPSILRIQQVVRGDSAAYFCASSRDRASYEQYFGPGTRLTVT.